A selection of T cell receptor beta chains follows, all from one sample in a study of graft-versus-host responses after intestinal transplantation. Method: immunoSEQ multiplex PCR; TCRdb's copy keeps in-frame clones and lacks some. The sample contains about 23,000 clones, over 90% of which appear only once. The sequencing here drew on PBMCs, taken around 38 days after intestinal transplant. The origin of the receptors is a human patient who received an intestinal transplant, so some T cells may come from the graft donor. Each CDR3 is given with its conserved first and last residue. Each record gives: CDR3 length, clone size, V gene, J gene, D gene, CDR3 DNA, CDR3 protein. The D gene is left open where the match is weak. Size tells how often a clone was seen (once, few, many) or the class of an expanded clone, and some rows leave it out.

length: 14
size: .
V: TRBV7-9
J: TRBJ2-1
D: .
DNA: TGTGCCAGCAGCTTATTGGACCGATCCAATGAGCAGTTCTTC
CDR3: CASSLLDRSNEQFF

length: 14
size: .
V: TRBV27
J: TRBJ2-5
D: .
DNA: TGTGCCAGCAAAAAGGGAAGGGATCAAGAGACCCAGTACTTC
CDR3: CASKKGRDQETQYF

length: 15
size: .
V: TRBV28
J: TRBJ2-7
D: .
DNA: TGTGCCAGCAGTTTCCCGCCAACCGGACAGAACGAGCAGTACTTC
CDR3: CASSFPPTGQNEQYF

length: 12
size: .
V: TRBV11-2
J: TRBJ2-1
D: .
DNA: TGTGCCAGCAGCTTAGGGGGACCCCCGCAGTTCTTC
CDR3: CASSLGGPPQFF

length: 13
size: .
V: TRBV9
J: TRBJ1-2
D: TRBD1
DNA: TGTGCCAGCAGCCCCGGGACAGGGGGGGGCTACACCTTC
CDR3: CASSPGTGGGYTF

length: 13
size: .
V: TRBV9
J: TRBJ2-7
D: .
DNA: TGTGCCAGCAGCGCCGGACCCACCTACGAGCAGTACTTC
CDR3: CASSAGPTYEQYF

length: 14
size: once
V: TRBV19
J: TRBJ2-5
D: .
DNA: TGTGCCAGTAGCAAGGGACAACAAAAAGAGACCCAGTACTTC
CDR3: CASSKGQQKETQYF

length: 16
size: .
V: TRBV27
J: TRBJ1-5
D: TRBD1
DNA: TGTGCCAGCAGTGAGGCGCCGGGACAGGGGGCTTTTGGACAGCATTTT
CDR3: CASSEAPGQGAFGQHF

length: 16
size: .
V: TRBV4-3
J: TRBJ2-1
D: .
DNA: TGCGCCAGCAGCCAAGGGTTAGTACGCTCCTACAATGAGCAGTTCTTC
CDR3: CASSQGLVRSYNEQFF

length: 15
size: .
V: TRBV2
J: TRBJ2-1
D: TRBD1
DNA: TGTGCCAGTCGAGACCGGACAGGGGGGAACAATGAGCAGTTCTTC
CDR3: CASRDRTGGNNEQFF

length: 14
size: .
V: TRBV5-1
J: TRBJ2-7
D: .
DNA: TGCGCCAGCAGCCTTCGGCGGGACGGTTACGAGCAGTACTTC
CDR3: CASSLRRDGYEQYF

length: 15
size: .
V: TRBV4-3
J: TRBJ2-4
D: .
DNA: TGCGCCAGCAGCCAAGGTTTGGGGGCGCACAACATTCAGTACTTC
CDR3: CASSQGLGAHNIQYF

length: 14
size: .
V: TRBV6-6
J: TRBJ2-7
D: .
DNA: TGTGCCAGCAGTTATCGACAGAGGGTTTACGAGCAGTACTTC
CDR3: CASSYRQRVYEQYF

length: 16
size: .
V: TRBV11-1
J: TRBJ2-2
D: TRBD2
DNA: TGTGCCAGCAGCTTAGAGCTTAGCGGGAAGACCGGGGAGCTGTTTTTT
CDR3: CASSLELSGKTGELFF

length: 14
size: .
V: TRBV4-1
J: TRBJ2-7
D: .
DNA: TGCGCCAGCAGCCAATTACTCGGGGGCTACGAGCAGTACTTC
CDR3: CASSQLLGGYEQYF

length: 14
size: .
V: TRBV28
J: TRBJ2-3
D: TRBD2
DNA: TGTGCCAGCAGGCGGACTAGCGGCCAAGATACGCAGTATTTT
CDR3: CASRRTSGQDTQYF

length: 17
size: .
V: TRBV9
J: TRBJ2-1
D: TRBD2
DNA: TGTGCCAGCAGCGTAGGACTAGCGGGAGAACCCTACAATGAGCAGTTCTTC
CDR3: CASSVGLAGEPYNEQFF

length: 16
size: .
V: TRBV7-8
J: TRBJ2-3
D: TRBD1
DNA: TGTGCCAGCAGCTTAGACTGGACAGGGGGCACAGATACGCAGTATTTT
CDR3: CASSLDWTGGTDTQYF

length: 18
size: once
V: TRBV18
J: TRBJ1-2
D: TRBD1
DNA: TGTGCCAGCTCACTCCTAGGAACAGGGGTATGGACGTCGTATGGCTACACCTTC
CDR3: CASSLLGTGVWTSYGYTF

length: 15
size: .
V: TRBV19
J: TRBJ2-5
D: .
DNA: TGTGCCAGTAGCCTTAGACAGGTAAAACAAGAGACCCAGTACTTC
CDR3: CASSLRQVKQETQYF

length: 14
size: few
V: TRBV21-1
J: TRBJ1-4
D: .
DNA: TGTGCCACCACCTTGGGCGGGGGGAGTGAAAAACTGTTTTTT
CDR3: CATTLGGGSEKLFF

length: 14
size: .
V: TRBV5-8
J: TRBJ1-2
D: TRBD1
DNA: TGTGCCAGCAGCTCCTACAGGGGTTGGTATGGCTACACCTTC
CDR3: CASSSYRGWYGYTF

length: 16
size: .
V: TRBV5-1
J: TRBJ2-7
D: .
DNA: TGCGCCAGCAGCTTCACCCGGGGGCCATTTACCTACGAGCAGTACTTC
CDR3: CASSFTRGPFTYEQYF

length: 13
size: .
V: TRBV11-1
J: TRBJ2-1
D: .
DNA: TGTGCCAGCGGACCAGGGGATTACAATGAGCAGTTCTTC
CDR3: CASGPGDYNEQFF

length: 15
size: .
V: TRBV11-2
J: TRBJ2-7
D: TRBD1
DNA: TGTGCCAGCAGCCGACCGGGACAGGGGAGTTACGAGCAGTACTTC
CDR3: CASSRPGQGSYEQYF

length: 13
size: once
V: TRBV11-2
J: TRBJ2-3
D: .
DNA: TGTGCCAGCAGCTTGAAACCACGGGATACGCAGTATTTT
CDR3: CASSLKPRDTQYF

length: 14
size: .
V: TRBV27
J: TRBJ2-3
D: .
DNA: TGTGCCAGCAGTTCTGCGGCTCTCACAGATACGCAGTATTTT
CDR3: CASSSAALTDTQYF

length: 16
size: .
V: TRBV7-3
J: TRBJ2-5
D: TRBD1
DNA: TGTGCCAGCAGCTCAGCCGGGGACAGGGGGCAAGAGACCCAGTACTTC
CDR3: CASSSAGDRGQETQYF

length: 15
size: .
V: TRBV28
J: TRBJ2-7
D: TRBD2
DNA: TGTGCCAGCAGTTTAGGAGGCGGGGGGAGCTACGAGCAGTACTTC
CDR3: CASSLGGGGSYEQYF

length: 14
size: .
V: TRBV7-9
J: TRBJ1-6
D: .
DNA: TGTGCCAGCAGCTTACGGTATTGGAATTCACCCCTCCACTTT
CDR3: CASSLRYWNSPLHF

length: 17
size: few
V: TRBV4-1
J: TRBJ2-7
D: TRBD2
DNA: TGCGCCAGCAGCCAAGATTCAAGCGGGAGGGCCGCGTACGAGCAGTACTTC
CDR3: CASSQDSSGRAAYEQYF

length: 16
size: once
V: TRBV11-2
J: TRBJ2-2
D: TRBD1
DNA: TGTGCCAGCAGCTTCGGACAGGGGACGAACACCGGGGAGCTGTTTTTT
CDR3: CASSFGQGTNTGELFF

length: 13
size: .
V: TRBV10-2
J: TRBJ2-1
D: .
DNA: TGCGCCAGCAGGGCTGGCTTGTACAATGAGCAGTTCTTC
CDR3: CASRAGLYNEQFF

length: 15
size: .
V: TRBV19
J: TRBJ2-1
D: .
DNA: TGTGCCAGTAGTATATGGTTAGCGGTCTCCAATGAGCAGTTCTTC
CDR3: CASSIWLAVSNEQFF

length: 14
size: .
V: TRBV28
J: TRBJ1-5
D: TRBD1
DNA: TGTGCCGGGGGGACAGGGGCTAGCAATCAGCCCCAGCATTTT
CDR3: CAGGTGASNQPQHF

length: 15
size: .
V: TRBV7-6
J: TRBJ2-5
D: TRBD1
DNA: TGTGCCAGCAGCAGCTCGACAGGGTTCGGGGAGACCCAGTACTTC
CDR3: CASSSSTGFGETQYF

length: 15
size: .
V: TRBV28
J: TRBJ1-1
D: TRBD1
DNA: TGTGCCAGCAGTTTCACCCAGGGGGCCGGCACTGAAGCTTTCTTT
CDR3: CASSFTQGAGTEAFF

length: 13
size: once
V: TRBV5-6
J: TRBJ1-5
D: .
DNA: TGTGCCAGCAGTTGGGGGTCGAGCCAGCCCCAGCATTTT
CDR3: CASSWGSSQPQHF

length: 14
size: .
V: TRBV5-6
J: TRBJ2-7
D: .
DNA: TGTGCCAGCAGCTATGGACTTGTCACCTACGAGCAGTACTTC
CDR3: CASSYGLVTYEQYF

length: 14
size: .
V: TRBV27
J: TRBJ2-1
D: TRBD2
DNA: TGTGCCAGCAGTTTGGGACTAGCGGGAGGGGAGCAGTTCTTC
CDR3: CASSLGLAGGEQFF

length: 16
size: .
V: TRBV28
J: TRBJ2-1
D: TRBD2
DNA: TGTGCCAGCAACCACTTAGCGGGAGCATCCTACAATGAGCAGTTCTTC
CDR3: CASNHLAGASYNEQFF

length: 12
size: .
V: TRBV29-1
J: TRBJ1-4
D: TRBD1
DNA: TGCAGCGTTGAAAGCGGGACAGCCAAACTGTTTTTT
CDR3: CSVESGTAKLFF

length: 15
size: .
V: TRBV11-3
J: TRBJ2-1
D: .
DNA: TGTGCCAGCAGCTCCTCTACCCGCTCCTACAATGAGCAGTTCTTC
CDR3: CASSSSTRSYNEQFF

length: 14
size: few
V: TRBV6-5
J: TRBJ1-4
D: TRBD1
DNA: TGTGCCAGCAGTCATGACAGGGTGGTTGGAAAACTGTTTTTT
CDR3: CASSHDRVVGKLFF

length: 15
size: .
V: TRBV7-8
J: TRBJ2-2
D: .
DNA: TGTGCCAGCAGCTTGTCGTTTAGGAACACCGGGGAGCTGTTTTTT
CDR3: CASSLSFRNTGELFF

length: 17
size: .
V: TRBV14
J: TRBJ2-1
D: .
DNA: TGTGCCAGCAGCTCTCAATCCGTCGGCACGCTGTACAATGAGCAGTTCTTC
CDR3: CASSSQSVGTLYNEQFF

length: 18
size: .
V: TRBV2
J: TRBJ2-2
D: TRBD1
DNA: TGTGCCAGCAGTGAAGCACCTTGGGGGACAGGGGGCTCCGGGGAGCTGTTTTTT
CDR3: CASSEAPWGTGGSGELFF

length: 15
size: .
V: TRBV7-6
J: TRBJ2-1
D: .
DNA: TGTGCCAGCAGCTTTGACAGACTACCGGGGAATGAGCAGTTCTTC
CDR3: CASSFDRLPGNEQFF

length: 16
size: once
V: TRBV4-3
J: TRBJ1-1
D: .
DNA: TGCGCCAGCAGCCAAGGACCTTTCAAAGGCTACACTGAAGCTTTCTTT
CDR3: CASSQGPFKGYTEAFF

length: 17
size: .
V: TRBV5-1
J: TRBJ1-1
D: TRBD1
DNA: TGCGCCAGCAGCTTGGCCGAGACAGGGAGGCCTTGGAGGTTAGCTTTCTTT
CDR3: CASSLAETGRPWRLAFF

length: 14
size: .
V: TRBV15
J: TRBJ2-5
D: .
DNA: TGTGCCACGTCGGGGGACAAAAGTCAAGAGACCCAGTACTTC
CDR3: CATSGDKSQETQYF

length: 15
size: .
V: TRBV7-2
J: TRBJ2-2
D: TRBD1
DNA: TGTGCCAGCAGCTCCGGGGACAGCTACACCGGGGAGCTGTTTTTT
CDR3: CASSSGDSYTGELFF

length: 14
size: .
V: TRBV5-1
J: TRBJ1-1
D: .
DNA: TGCGCCAGCAGCTTGGTGTGGGACGACACTGAAGCTTTCTTT
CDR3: CASSLVWDDTEAFF

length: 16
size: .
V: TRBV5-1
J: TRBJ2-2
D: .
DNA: TGCGCCAGCATGAAGCCGGGCGGATCGAACACCGGGGAGCTGTTTTTT
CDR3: CASMKPGGSNTGELFF

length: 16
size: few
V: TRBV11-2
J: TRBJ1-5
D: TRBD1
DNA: TGTGCCAGCAGCTCTACCGGGACAGGGCGCAATCAGCCCCAGCATTTT
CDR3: CASSSTGTGRNQPQHF